This is a list of T cell receptor beta chains from one sample in a study of cytomegalovirus exposure and HLA in healthy donors. Repertoires were generated with immunoSEQ multiplex PCR, while TCRdb's copy carries only in-frame clones and drops some. Here the sample spans about 190,000 clones, 75% to 90% being singletons. The sequencing input was PBMCs. Every receptor here comes from a boy between 2 and 10 years old in good health and CMV-seronegative. Each CDR3 is given with its conserved first and last residue. The D gene is left open where the match is weak. Part of the rows lack a size; the others show once, few, many or a class for expanded clones.

V gene,J gene,clone size,D gene,CDR3 DNA,CDR3 protein
TRBV2,TRBJ2-7,.,.,TGTGCCAGCCGTTCGGGGGAATCCTACGAGCAGTACTTC,CASRSGESYEQYF
TRBV5-4,TRBJ1-2,.,.,TGTGCCAGCAGCGACCCTCGCGCAGGGGGCTACACCTTC,CASSDPRAGGYTF
TRBV6-1,TRBJ2-2,.,.,TGTGCCAGCAGTCTCCGACCCTCAGGCACCGGGGAGCTGTTTTTT,CASSLRPSGTGELFF
TRBV18,TRBJ1-4,.,.,TGTGCCAGCTCACCACGGGTCGGGGAAAAACTGTTTTTT,CASSPRVGEKLFF
TRBV5-1,TRBJ2-1,few,TRBD2,TGCGCCAGCAGCATTAGCGGGACCTCCTACAATGAGCAGTTCTTC,CASSISGTSYNEQFF
TRBV6-5,TRBJ1-2,.,.,TGTGCCAGCAGCATCAACTTCGACTATGGCTACACCTTC,CASSINFDYGYTF
TRBV6-6,TRBJ1-5,.,.,TGTGCCACCCGACAGAATATCAATCAGCCCCAGCATTTT,CATRQNINQPQHF
TRBV20-1,TRBJ2-5,.,.,TGCAGTGCTCTCAGAGGGGAGACCCAGTACTTC,CSALRGETQYF
TRBV5-6,TRBJ1-2,.,TRBD1,TGTGCCAGCAGCCCCGGACAGGGGAGAGGGTATGGCTACACCTTC,CASSPGQGRGYGYTF
TRBV30,TRBJ2-3,.,TRBD2,TGTGCCTGGAGTGTGGGGCTAGCGGGAGCAGATACGCAGTATTTT,CAWSVGLAGADTQYF
TRBV6-1,TRBJ1-2,.,.,TGTGCCAGCAGTGAACCCGGGGGTAATGGCTACACCTTC,CASSEPGGNGYTF
TRBV28,TRBJ1-5,.,.,TGTGCCAGCCGCCCGGGGGTCAGGCCCCAGCATTTT,CASRPGVRPQHF
TRBV6-1,TRBJ2-7,.,.,TGTGCCAGCAGTGAAAGGGGATACGAGCAGTACTTC,CASSERGYEQYF
TRBV7-9,TRBJ1-4,.,.,TGTTCCAGCAGCCTCGGGGGGGCTCCTCTAGATGAAAAACTGTTTTTT,CSSSLGGAPLDEKLFF
TRBV2,TRBJ2-1,.,TRBD2,TGTGCCAGCAGTGGGCCGACTAGCGGGGGGAACAATGAGCAGTTCTTC,CASSGPTSGGNNEQFF
TRBV2,TRBJ2-3,.,TRBD1,TGTGCCAGCAGTGGGACAGGGTTCTCGGATACGCAGTATTTT,CASSGTGFSDTQYF
TRBV11-2,TRBJ2-1,.,TRBD1,TGTGCCAGCAGCGCGGACAGGGTCTACAATGAGCAGTTCTTC,CASSADRVYNEQFF
TRBV27,TRBJ2-7,.,TRBD2,TGTGCCAGCAGTTTAATGGCTAGCGGGGGATCCTACGAGCAGTACTTC,CASSLMASGGSYEQYF
TRBV5-4,TRBJ2-1,.,TRBD2,TGTGCCAGCAGCCCGTCCGTAGCGGGGGGAAGTAATGAGCAGTTCTTC,CASSPSVAGGSNEQFF
TRBV7-9,TRBJ2-7,.,.,TGTGCCAGCAGCTTAGGGTCCGGCTACGAGCAGTACTTC,CASSLGSGYEQYF
TRBV30,TRBJ1-6,.,.,TGTGCCTGGAGCCCAGGAGGGACCGAATGGTACTCACCCCTCCACTTT,CAWSPGGTEWYSPLHF
TRBV5-1,TRBJ2-3,.,.,TGCGCCAGCAGCCTTAAATCGGATACGCAGTATTTT,CASSLKSDTQYF